The present entry profiles one T cell receptor beta chain with its context. Its target antigen remains unknown. Base qualities are not at hand, and no much larger clone is one base apart. This record comes from a study of blood T cells in healthy people across ages (dated by TCRdb to about 2015). The study in broad terms: Template switching captured roughly one uniquely barcoded TCR beta cDNA molecule per two T cells in model experiments. Age-related changes in TCR beta repertoire diversity were measured in the study by deep sequencing normalized with unique cDNA molecular identifiers. Donors were grouped into four age groups: young (average 16 years), middle-aged (over 35), aged (approximately 58) and long-lived (about 82). To avoid experimental bias, donors of different ages were randomly spread across the sequencing lanes. For two donors (one aged 18 to 29 and one aged 80 or older), the study analyzed two additional independent replicas of 1 million unique cDNA reads from the same blood draw. Beyond this particular receptor, the publication reports: Estimates of total diversity from one million sequenced T cells were regarded as lower bounds and underestimates. Compared with the aged group, more naive CD4+ T cells, fewer expanded clones and increased TCR diversity were shown by the long-lived group, suggesting age selection. Donor CMV infection status was unknown, potentially confounding age-related changes in expanded clonotypes. As age increased, observed TCR beta diversity per million T cells dropped in a roughly linear way, and a significant reduction was already evident by age roughly 40. A strong correlation was found between observed TCR beta diversity and the percentage of naive T cells measured by flow cytometry. Since profiling was done on bulk unsorted PBMCs, naive and antigen-experienced compartments could not be conclusively compared.

CDR1 and CDR2 were assigned from the germline V gene as SQVTM and ANQGSEA. Here V drops 2 bases and J drops 11 bases, and the junction holds 25 bases not matched to any gene. The CDR3 starts with the cysteine, ends with the phenylalanine, and has 18 residues. Just CDR3 DNA is preserved here, 54 bases in frame from base 1. Library preparation used 5' RACE. TCRdb lists the instrument as Illumina HiSeq 2500. A second PCR of 7 to 11 cycles was performed with a sample-barcoded 5' primer and a J-beta primer mix. A template-switch 5' adaptor carrying 12 random nucleotides introduced a unique molecular identifier onto each TCR beta cDNA molecule. Each sample yielded at least 2.5 million CDR3-containing paired-end reads. First-strand cDNA was synthesized from all RNA with the Mint cDNA synthesis kit, primed by a TRBC-specific oligonucleotide. Following uracil-DNA glycosylase treatment, a first 18-cycle PCR with universal primers M1SS and BC2_uni_R was performed on all cDNA. As for the original processing: Normalization of each sample was performed by random selection of 1 million high-quality reads, each carrying a distinct molecular identifier. Instead of being binned into consensus sequences, reads with shared molecular identifiers were discarded. MiTCR, with a Q25 quality threshold and the strictest error-elimination algorithm, was used for CDR3 identification, clonotype clustering and error correction. A nonparametric unseen species model using Euler transformation provided a lower-bound estimate of total TCR beta diversity. Starting from the raw public reads, TCRdb applied fastp trimming at Q25, assembled clones with MiXCR and retained in-frame beta chains. CDR3 protein sequences are deduplicated, and each keeps its most common genes and DNA. The V and J calls shown here were made by TCRdb, not taken from the authors' results. This sample holds about 760,000 distinct CDR3 sequences; 56% were observed only once. The leading ten clones occupy roughly 24% of the sample.

Systemically healthy Caucasian individuals from Russia, some 40 in total and aged roughly 6 to 95 years, were included as donors. Each donor gave approximately 9.4 milliliters of peripheral blood, drawn into EDTA-treated Vacutainer tubes. Ficoll-Paque density-gradient centrifugation was used to isolate PBMCs, with at least 6.5 million per sample. Trizol reagent was used to extract total RNA from PBMCs, with at least 6 micrograms per sample. For every donor, an aliquot of PBMCs went through flow cytometry to measure the percentages of naive CD45RAhigh/CD27high T cells. The TCR was taken from a man aged 35 to 55 in good health. The sequence joins TRBV29-1 to TRBJ2-5; 8 nucleotides in the junction match TRBD2. Material: blood. The DNA is TGCAGCGTTGAAAGGATAGGCGGGAGGACCCAAACTTATGGTGAGCAGTACTTC. This yields the protein CSVERIGGRTQTYGEQYF.